A single sample is the source of the 21 T cell receptor beta chains below, sequenced in a study of blood T cell repertoires in COVID-19 (dated by TCRdb to between 2020 and 2021). Preparation of the library involved the immunoSEQ multiplex PCR assay. Drawn from immuneACCESS, this table holds only the in-frame rearrangements with V and J called that TCRdb kept. Clones are partly lost; checked studies trace under half to an unresolved V gene and leave the rest unexplained. The sample yields about 86,000 clones; around four fifths were counted once. The ten largest account for 3% to 4% of the sample. What was sequenced was peripheral blood. These receptors originate from a man aged 50-59 years with acute or convalescent COVID-19.

The chain joins TRBV9 to TRBJ2-7, with D unclear. The CDR3 spans 14 residues. With 0 bases removed from V and 1 base from J, the gap between germline ends came to 8 bases. Germline CDR1 and CDR2: SGDLS and YYNGEE. The CDR3 here is CASSVAADSYEQYF. The CDR3 DNA follows: TGTGCCAGCAGCGTAGCGGCGGATTCCTACGAGCAGTACTTC.

This clone was seen only a few times. The chain employs TRBV5-1 and TRBJ2-3; TRBD2 matches at 7 bases. V gave up 7 bases and J gave up 5 bases; unmatched junction bases: 13. CDR3 length: 15 amino acids. Germline assignment: CDR1 SGHRS and CDR2 YFSETQ. In DNA, the CDR3 is TGCGCCAGCGGTCTCGGCGGGAGTCCGGGAGATACGCAGTATTTT. It codes for CASGLGGSPGDTQYF.

The chain employs TRBV6-1 and TRBJ2-5, with D hard to call. This CDR3 has 16 residues. Germline V lookup: CDR1 MNHNS, CDR2 SASEGT. The V and J ends lost 1 base and 2 bases respectively, with 14 bases between them. The CDR3 here is CASSEDGRTLQETQYF. The DNA for the CDR3 is TGTGCCAGCAGTGAAGATGGCAGAACCTTACAAGAGACCCAGTACTTC.

The rearrangement uses TRBV28 and TRBJ2-7; 9 bases are a match to TRBD1. V shed 5 bases, J shed 2 bases, and the junction held 4 bases outside the gene matches. Germline loops: CDR1 MDHEN, CDR2 SYDVKM. The CDR3 runs to 14 residues. CDR3 in amino acids: CASSARDRAYEQYF. As DNA, the CDR3 is TGTGCCAGCAGTGCGAGGGACAGGGCCTACGAGCAGTACTTC.

The table lists this clone with a count of one. CDR3 amino acids: CASSGQLGEAFF. For the CDR3, the DNA is TGTGCCAGTTCGGGACAGTTAGGTGAAGCTTTCTTT. The rearrangement joins TRBV19 to TRBJ1-1; TRBD1 aligns across 7 bases. V dropped 8 bases and J dropped 7; count of bases not matched to a gene: 7. Germline values: CDR1 LNHDA, CDR2 SQIVND (reference sequence). The CDR3 totals 12 residues.

The chain uses TRBV19 and TRBJ2-5; 8 nucleotides line up with TRBD1. The ends lost 2 bases at V and 5 bases at J; junction bases unmatched: 4. The CDR3 sequence is 14 residues long. The germline CDR1 and CDR2 sequences are LNHDA and SQIVND (reference sequence). CDR3 nucleotide sequence: TGTGCCAGTAGTATACGACAGGGGAGGGAGACCCAGTACTTC. Amino acids: CASSIRQGRETQYF.

CDR3 nucleotides: TGTGCCAGCAGCCAAGACAGGTTGAGCACCGGGGAGCTGTTTTTT. Protein product: CASSQDRLSTGELFF. V and J are TRBV14 and TRBJ2-2, with unresolved D. Trimming cost V 0 bases and J 4 bases, with 9 bases left between them. The CDR3 runs to 15 residues. Germline V lookup: CDR1 SGHDN, CDR2 FVKESK.

The V call is TRBV10-3, the J call TRBJ2-5, with 7 nucleotides matching TRBD2. The CDR3 spans 18 residues. Germline lookup yields CDR1 ENHRY and CDR2 SYGVKD. V shed 0 bases, J shed 0 bases, and the junction held 10 bases outside the gene matches. The CDR3 spells CAISESAGRGPNQETQYF. The CDR3, as DNA: TGTGCCATCAGTGAGTCTGCAGGGAGGGGCCCAAACCAAGAGACCCAGTACTTC.

The chain carries TRBV19 and TRBJ2-1, with a weak D call TRBD2 (6 bases). The ends were cut back, 7 bases at V and 0 bases at J, with 13 bases in the middle. Germline CDR1 and CDR2: LNHDA and SQIVND (reference sequence). The CDR3 extends over 15 amino acids. The CDR3 DNA reads as TGTGCCAGTACCCATCGGGGGAGCTCCTACAATGAGCAGTTCTTC. This codes for CASTHRGSSYNEQFF.

This rearrangement joins TRBV4-3 to TRBJ1-2, with 9 bases fitting TRBD1. V dropped 1 base and J dropped 9; count of bases not matched to a gene: 9. CDR1 and CDR2 from the germline V gene are LGHNA and YSLEER. The CDR3 contains 15 residues. The CDR3 DNA reads TGCGCCAGCAGCCAAGGCCCGGGACAGGGAGAGAGCTACACCTTC. It encodes CASSQGPGQGESYTF.

The rearrangement joins TRBV29-1 to TRBJ2-7; tentative D call: TRBD2 (5 bases). CDR3 length equals 12 residues. The germline V gene encodes CDR1 SQVTM and CDR2 ANQGSEA. The V end lost 7 bases, the J end lost 6 bases, and 16 bases lay between the germline ends. CDR3 residues: CSGLDLEAEQYF. Written as DNA, the CDR3 is TGCAGCGGGCTGGACTTGGAAGCCGAGCAGTACTTC.

The chain carries TRBV5-1 and TRBJ2-5, with a possible D match to TRBD1 (6 bases). The CDR3 has 15 residues. The ends were cut back, 2 bases at V and 4 bases at J, with 15 bases in the middle. Looked up from germline, CDR1 is SGHRS and CDR2 is YFSETQ. The CDR3 nucleotides are TGCGCCAGCAGCTTTACAGGGTCCTTGGGAGAGACCCAGTACTTC. Protein sequence: CASSFTGSLGETQYF.

The J gene is TRBJ1-3, the V gene TRBV7-8, with 8 bases matching TRBD1. J gave up 4 bases and V 1 base, and 0 bases lay outside the gene matches. Germline CDR1 reads SGHVS; CDR2 reads FQNEAQ. The CDR3 is made up of 14 amino acids. In DNA, the CDR3 is TGTGCCAGCAGCTTAGGACAGGGGGGAAACACCATATATTTT. It specifies CASSLGQGGNTIYF.

The chain recombines TRBV5-4 with TRBJ2-7; D ambiguous. Trimming cost V 0 bases and J 0 bases, with 16 bases left between them. CDR1 is SGHNT and CDR2 is YYREEE in the germline V gene (reference sequence). This CDR3 contains 17 residues. Written as DNA, the CDR3 is TGTGCCAGCAGCTTGGCCGTGACTTCCGTTTACTCCTACGAGCAGTACTTC. This gives the protein CASSLAVTSVYSYEQYF.

The chain is built from TRBV24-1 and TRBJ2-1, with TRBD2 matching over 8 bases. The J segment lost 3 bases and the V segment lost 2 bases, leaving 2 bases of the junction unmatched. The CDR3 is 15 amino acids. CDR1 is KGHDR, CDR2 SFDVKD, per germline. The CDR3 sequence is CATSDWSGSYNEQFF. The CDR3 DNA is TGTGCCACCAGTGATTGGAGCGGGAGCTACAATGAGCAGTTCTTC.

This chain connects TRBV29-1 to TRBJ2-3; 7 bases are shared with TRBD1. V lost 2 bases, J lost 1 base, and 3 bases stayed unmatched. CDR3 size: 14 residues. CDR1 and CDR2 from the germline V gene are SQVTM and ANQGSEA. Here the CDR3 reads CSVEYRGGTDTQYF. DNA for the CDR3: TGCAGCGTTGAATACAGGGGAGGCACAGATACGCAGTATTTT.

V usage is TRBV4-1 and J usage is TRBJ1-2; D is unclear. The CDR3 contains 15 residues. Trimming shortened V by 4 bases and J by 0 bases, and 12 bases separated the two germline ends. CDR1 and CDR2 from the germline V gene are MGHRA and YSYEKL. In DNA, the CDR3 is TGCGCCAGCAGCCTACTTGCGGAGACTAACTATGGCTACACCTTC. Protein: CASSLLAETNYGYTF.

The chain is built from TRBV9 and TRBJ2-1, with 11 positions matching TRBD2. Germline CDR1 is SGDLS and CDR2 is YYNGEE. The CDR3 has 20 residues. J was trimmed by 0 bases and V by 3 bases; bases with no gene match: 14. The CDR3 coding sequence is TGTGCCAGCAGCGCCGATCCGACTAGCGGGGAACCGAGCTCCTACAATGAGCAGTTCTTC. Translation gives CASSADPTSGEPSSYNEQFF.

The table lists this clone with a count of one. The genes are TRBV28 and TRBJ1-4; tentative D call: TRBD1 (5 bases). CDR3 length equals 15 residues. V gave up 5 bases and J gave up 6 bases, with 16 bases separating them. The germline CDR1 and CDR2 sequences are MDHEN and SYDVKM. The chain's CDR3 is CASSHSAGQHEKLFF. The DNA for the CDR3 is TGTGCCAGCAGTCATTCGGCAGGGCAACATGAAAAACTGTTTTTT.

The chain has TRBV6-4 and TRBJ1-5, with D perhaps TRBD1 (5 bases). The CDR3 is 14 amino acids. Germline V gene sequence: CDR1 MRHNA, CDR2 SNTAGT. Trimming left V 11 bases short and J 4 bases short, with 18 bases between. The CDR3 protein is CAYPSGFANQPQHF. CDR3 nucleotides: TGTGCCTATCCATCAGGGTTTGCTAATCAGCCCCAGCATTTT.

J is TRBJ2-1 and V is TRBV10-2; 11 positions agree with TRBD2. Germline V gene lookup returns CDR1 WSHSY and CDR2 SAAADI. This CDR3 has 14 amino acids. With V trimmed by 4 bases and J by 10 bases, 6 bases remained unmatched. DNA for the CDR3: TGCGCCAGCAGTGCTGTAGCGGGAGGGCTCGAGCAGTTCTTC. Amino acid sequence: CASSAVAGGLEQFF.